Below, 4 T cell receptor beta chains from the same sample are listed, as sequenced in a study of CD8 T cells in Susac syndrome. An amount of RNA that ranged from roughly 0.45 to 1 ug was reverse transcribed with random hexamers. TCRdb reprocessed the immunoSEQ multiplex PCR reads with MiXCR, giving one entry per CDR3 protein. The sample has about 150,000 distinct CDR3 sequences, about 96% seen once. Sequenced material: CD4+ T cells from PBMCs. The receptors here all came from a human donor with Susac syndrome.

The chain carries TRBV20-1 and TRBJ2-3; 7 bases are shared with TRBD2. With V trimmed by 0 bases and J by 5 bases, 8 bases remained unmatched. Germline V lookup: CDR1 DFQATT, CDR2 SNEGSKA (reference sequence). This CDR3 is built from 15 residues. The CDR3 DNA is TGCAGTGCTAGAGATTCCCAGCGGGGAGGAGATACGCAGTATTTT. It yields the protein CSARDSQRGGDTQYF.

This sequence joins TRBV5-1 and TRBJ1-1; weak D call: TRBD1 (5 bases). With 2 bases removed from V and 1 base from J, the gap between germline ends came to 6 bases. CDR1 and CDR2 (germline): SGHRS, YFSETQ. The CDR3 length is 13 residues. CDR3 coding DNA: TGCGCCAGCAGCTTCGGGACGAACACTGAAGCTTTCTTT. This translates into CASSFGTNTEAFF.

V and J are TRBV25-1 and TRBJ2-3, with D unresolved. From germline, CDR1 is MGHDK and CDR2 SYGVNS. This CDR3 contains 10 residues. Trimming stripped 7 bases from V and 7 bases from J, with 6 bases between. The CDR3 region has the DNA TGTGCCAGCAAGGTAAATACGCAGTATTTT. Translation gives CASKVNTQYF.

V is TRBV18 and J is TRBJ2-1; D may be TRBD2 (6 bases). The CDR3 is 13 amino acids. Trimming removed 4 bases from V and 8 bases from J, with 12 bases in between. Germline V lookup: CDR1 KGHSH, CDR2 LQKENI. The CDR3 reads CASSRGVWDEQFF. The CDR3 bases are TGTGCCAGCTCACGGGGGGTCTGGGATGAGCAGTTCTTC.